The clone carrying this T cell receptor beta chain came up once. Its antigen is not known. Each bulk PBMC sample had approximately 0.35 ug DNA loaded. The repertoire was sequenced with immunoSEQ multiplex PCR; TCRdb's copy has only in-frame clones and lacks some. This sample has around 11,000 clones, with approximately 89% found just once. This sample is drawn from a study of blood T cell dynamics during melanoma immunotherapy. Background on the study: First-line therapy was either pembrolizumab or nivolumab with ipilimumab for metastatic melanoma.

Time point meaning: week 3, after first cycle of checkpoint inhibitor. Overall study results and limits: Unlike progressors, later disease-control patients had W3 repertoires gaining clonality or diversity. Whether repertoire-driving clones were melanoma-specific could not be determined.

CDR3 size: 16 residues. The V segment lost 0 bases and the J segment 4 bases; nucleotides outside the gene matches: 9. Germline lookup yields CDR1 WNHNN and CDR2 SYGVQD (reference sequence). Sequenced here: blood, sampled from a patient treated with checkpoint blockade. This chain links TRBV10-1 with TRBJ2-7; 7 bases map to TRBD2. This TCR came from a human donor with melanoma. CDR3 in DNA: TGCGCCAGCAGTGAGTCGTCGGCTAGCGGTATGTACGAGCAGTACTTC. Residues: CASSESSASGMYEQYF.